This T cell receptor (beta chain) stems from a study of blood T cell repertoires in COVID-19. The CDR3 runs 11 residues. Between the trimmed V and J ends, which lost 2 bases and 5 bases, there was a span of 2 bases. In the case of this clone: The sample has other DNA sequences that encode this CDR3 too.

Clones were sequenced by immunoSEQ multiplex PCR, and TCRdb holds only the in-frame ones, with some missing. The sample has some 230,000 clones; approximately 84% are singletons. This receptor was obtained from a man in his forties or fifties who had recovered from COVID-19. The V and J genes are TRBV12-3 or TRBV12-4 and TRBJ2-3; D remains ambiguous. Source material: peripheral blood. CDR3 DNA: TGTGCCAGCAGTTTACGAGATACGCAGTATTTT. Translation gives CASSLRDTQYF.